These 23 T cell receptor beta chains were all obtained from the same sample, sequenced in a study of blood T cell repertoires in COVID-19. Using immunoSEQ multiplex PCR, the repertoire was profiled, and TCRdb retains in-frame clones only, with some absent. The sample shows fewer than 350,000 clones, roughly 89% of them seen only once. The sequenced sample consisted of PBMCs or T cells enriched from blood (not recorded which). The receptors derive from a woman in her forties who had recovered from COVID-19.

The chain links TRBV2 to TRBJ1-2; no clear D. The CDR3 spans 16 residues. Germline-derived CDR1 and CDR2 are SNHLY and FYNNEI. The V end lost 7 bases, the J end lost 4 bases, and 22 bases lay between the germline ends. The CDR3 spells CASTLETGMPLYGYTF. DNA of the CDR3: TGTGCCAGCACTCTCGAGACGGGAATGCCTCTCTATGGCTACACCTTC.

The V gene is TRBV6-2 or TRBV6-3, the J gene TRBJ2-2; D ambiguous. This CDR3 region has 17 residues. The V and J ends lost 2 bases and 3 bases respectively, with 16 bases between them. Germline lookup yields CDR1 MNHEY and CDR2 SVGEGT. Written as DNA, the CDR3 is TGTGCCAGCAGTTACACCGACTCCTCTGAGGACACCGGGGAGCTGTTTTTT. Encoded protein: CASSYTDSSEDTGELFF.

The rearrangement links TRBV7-2 to TRBJ2-3, with 12 bases identical to TRBD2. The ends lost 0 bases at V and 2 bases at J; junction bases unmatched: 9. The germline V gene has CDR1 SGHTA and CDR2 FQGNSA. The length of the CDR3 is 19 residues. The CDR3 DNA is TGTGCCAGCAGCTTAGCCGGGTCCGGACTAGCGGGACTCACAGATACGCAGTATTTT. It codes for CASSLAGSGLAGLTDTQYF.

Of note for this clone: At one of its ends the junction is not consistent with the germline gene, which may arise from a read error. This sequence joins TRBV6-5 and TRBJ2-3; D is unclear. The CDR3 is made up of 14 amino acids. Germline V lookup: CDR1 MNHEY, CDR2 SVGAGI. The chain's CDR3 is CASSDSRSADTQYF. The CDR3 nucleotides read TGTGCCAGCAGTGACTCCAGGTCCGCAGATACGCAGTATTTT.

This sequence joins TRBV10-3 and TRBJ1-2; D is perhaps TRBD1 (6 bases). The V gene's germline CDR1 is ENHRY and CDR2 SYGVKD. This CDR3 spans 14 amino acids. V was cut by 0 bases and J by 8 bases, with 13 bases left in between. The CDR3 nucleotides read TGTGCCATCAGTGAGTCATGGGGGCGGCGAGGCTACACCTTC. Protein product: CAISESWGRRGYTF.

CDR3 bases: TGTGCCAGCAGTTTTGGGGCTAATCAGCCCCAGCATTTT. Protein product: CASSFGANQPQHF. V and J are TRBV12-3 or TRBV12-4 and TRBJ1-5, with D perhaps TRBD1 (5 bases). The CDR3 length is 13 residues. V was clipped by 3 bases and J by 4 bases, with 7 bases between them.

V and J are TRBV7-8 and TRBJ1-1; D is undetermined. V lost 2 bases, J lost 11 bases, and 15 bases lay in between. The germline V gene encodes CDR1 SGHVS and CDR2 FQNEAQ. The CDR3 has 13 residues. CDR3 DNA: TGTGCCAGCAGCTTATCTGGAGCAGAGCGGGCTTTCTTT. Its translation: CASSLSGAERAFF. The full variable domain, in which reference TRBV7-8 and TRBJ1-1 provide the parts outside the CDR3, is GAGVSQSPRYKVAKRGQDVALRCDPISGHVSLFWYQQALGQGPEFLTYFQNEAQLDKSGLPSDRFFAERPEGSVSTLKIQRTQQEDSAVYLCASSLSGAERAFFGQGTRLTVV.

This rearrangement joins TRBV7-2 to TRBJ2-7; D may be TRBD2 (5 bases). Germline V gene data show CDR1 as SGHTA and CDR2 as FQGNSA. This CDR3 region has 15 residues. Trimming took off 3 bases at V and 0 bases at J, with 12 bases between the two ends. The CDR3 DNA sequence: TGTGCCAGCAGCTTGGAACCGGCGGGCTCCTACGAGCAGTACTTC. Its protein product is CASSLEPAGSYEQYF.

The chain links TRBV5-1 to TRBJ2-3; possible D gene TRBD1, 6 bases. Germline-derived CDR1 and CDR2 are SGHRS and YFSETQ. The CDR3 length is 14 residues. V was pared by 4 bases and J by 4 bases, with 13 bases between. The chain's CDR3 is CASSGPGAADTQYF. The CDR3 bases are TGCGCCAGCAGCGGGCCAGGGGCAGCAGATACGCAGTATTTT. Looking up the rest from reference TRBV5-1 and TRBJ2-3 gives the full variable domain: KAGVTQTPRYLIKTRGQQVTLSCSPISGHRSVSWYQQTPGQGLQFLFEYFSETQRNKGNFPGRFSGRQFSNSRSEMNVSTLELGDSALYLCASSGPGAADTQYFGPGTRLTVL.

This clone has a single count. The chain uses TRBV5-1 and TRBJ2-5, with D possibly being TRBD1 (7 bases). Germline values: CDR1 SGHRS, CDR2 YFSETQ. The length of the CDR3 is 17 residues. Trimming pared 5 bases from V and 2 bases from J, leaving 22 bases between. The CDR3 here is CASSRLPNRGGQETQYF. The CDR3 bases are TGCGCCAGCAGTCGGTTACCCAACAGGGGAGGACAAGAGACCCAGTACTTC.

The J gene is TRBJ1-3, the V gene TRBV6-5; 8 nucleotides align to TRBD1. Germline CDR1 is MNHEY and CDR2 is SVGAGI. After removal of 8 bases from V and 1 base from J, the junction contained 7 bases not matched to a gene. The CDR3 covers 15 residues. The DNA of the CDR3 is TGTGCCAGCCGGCCAGGGGGCATTTCTGGAAACACCATATATTTT. Translated, it gives CASRPGGISGNTIYF.

This clone was seen once. The chain recombines TRBV28 with TRBJ1-5; TRBD1 aligns across 8 bases. With 6 bases clipped from V and 6 bases from J, the junction kept 4 bases outside the gene matches. CDR1 MDHEN and CDR2 SYDVKM come from the germline V gene. The CDR3 totals 13 residues. The CDR3 DNA is TGTGCCAGCAGAGGACAGGGAGGTCAGCCCCAGCATTTT. Protein sequence: CASRGQGGQPQHF.

This clone was found once. At the DNA level, this CDR3 is encoded by other sequences in the same sample as well. The J gene is TRBJ2-1, the V gene TRBV9; D remains unclear. The V end lost 0 bases, the J end lost 2 bases, and 6 bases lay between the germline ends. The CDR3 is 14 amino acids. The V gene's germline CDR1 is SGDLS and CDR2 YYNGEE. CDR3 bases: TGTGCCAGCAGCGTAGCGTCGGCCTACAATGAGCAGTTCTTC. Translating it yields CASSVASAYNEQFF.

The rearrangement joins TRBV3-1 (or the pseudogene TRBV3-2) to TRBJ2-5, with a tentative D call TRBD2 (6 bases). Trimming pared 4 bases from V and 5 bases from J, leaving 20 bases between. This CDR3 has 16 amino acids. Looked up from germline, CDR1 is LGHDT and CDR2 is YNNKEL (reference sequence). The CDR3 is CASSRKPPRGMETQYF. Here the CDR3 DNA reads TGTGCCAGCAGCCGAAAACCCCCTCGGGGGATGGAGACCCAGTACTTC.

The CDR3 DNA follows: TGTGCCAGCAGTGAAGTTGGGAGTAGGACAGATACGCAGTATTTT. It yields the protein CASSEVGSRTDTQYF. The chain employs TRBV25-1 and TRBJ2-3; a possible D gene is TRBD2 (5 bases). Between the trimmed V and J ends, which lost 2 bases and 3 bases, there was a span of 12 bases. This CDR3 spans 15 amino acids. Per germline, CDR1 MGHDK and CDR2 SYGVNS.

CDR3 sequence (DNA): TGTGCCAGCAGCAAAGAGGAGGGGCCTTACGAGCAGTACTTC. It is translated as CASSKEEGPYEQYF. The V call is TRBV7-2, the J call TRBJ2-7; weak D call: TRBD2 (6 bases). Germline values: CDR1 SGHTA, CDR2 FQGNSA. This CDR3 spans 14 amino acids. V lost 5 bases, J lost 4 bases, and 15 bases lay in between.

V gene TRBV6-2 or TRBV6-3 combines with J gene TRBJ1-5; the match to TRBD1 covers 7 bases. Germline CDR1 is MNHEY and CDR2 is SVGEGT. V lost 6 bases, J lost 2 bases, and 10 bases stayed unmatched. The CDR3 totals 16 residues. CDR3 residues: CASSLSDRAGNQPQHF. CDR3 DNA: TGTGCCAGCAGCCTTTCTGACAGGGCGGGCAATCAGCCCCAGCATTTT.

CDR3 amino acids: CASSLGGLAGIYNEQFF. CDR3 DNA sequence: TGTGCCAGCAGTTTAGGGGGACTAGCGGGGATATACAATGAGCAGTTCTTC. The rearrangement uses TRBV27 and TRBJ2-1, with 13 positions matching TRBD2. The V and J ends lost 2 bases and 4 bases, in that order; junction bases with no gene match: 5. The CDR3 spans 17 residues. Germline V gene sequence: CDR1 MNHEY, CDR2 SMNVEV (reference sequence).

V gene TRBV19 combines with J gene TRBJ1-1; TRBD1 aligns across 9 bases. From germline, CDR1 is LNHDA and CDR2 SQIVND (reference sequence). The J segment lost 5 bases and the V segment lost 5 bases, leaving 0 bases of the junction unmatched. The CDR3 is 12 amino acids. CDR3 residues: CASSGTGTEAFF. Here the CDR3 DNA reads TGTGCCAGTAGTGGGACAGGGACTGAAGCTTTCTTT.

V is TRBV3-1 (or the pseudogene TRBV3-2) and J is TRBJ2-5, with a weak D call TRBD2 (6 bases). This CDR3 has 17 residues. V shed 0 bases and J shed 5 bases, with 19 bases lying between them. Per the germline V gene, CDR1 is LGHDT and CDR2 is YNNKEL (reference sequence). The CDR3 is CASSQDWVGSMQETQYF. CDR3 sequence (DNA): TGTGCCAGCAGCCAAGATTGGGTCGGGAGCATGCAGGAGACCCAGTACTTC.

This clone has just one count. This chain links TRBV5-1 with TRBJ2-5; 8 positions match TRBD2. J gave up 7 bases and V 4 bases, and 15 bases lay outside the gene matches. CDR1 and CDR2 (germline): SGHRS, YFSETQ. The CDR3 has 16 residues. The CDR3: CASSRQTSEGPGTQYF. CDR3 nucleotide sequence: TGCGCCAGCAGCCGGCAGACTAGCGAAGGGCCGGGGACCCAGTACTTC.

The chain links TRBV19 to TRBJ2-3, with D unclear. Looked up from germline, CDR1 is LNHDA and CDR2 is SQIVND (reference sequence). Trimming pared 0 bases from V and 1 base from J, leaving 5 bases between. The length of the CDR3 is 14 residues. DNA for the CDR3: TGTGCCAGTAGTATAGATCCGGGCACAGATACGCAGTATTTT. Translation gives CASSIDPGTDTQYF.

This sequence joins TRBV19 and TRBJ2-3; TRBD1 might be the D (5 bases). The ends were cut back, 3 bases at V and 8 bases at J, with 12 bases in the middle. Germline-derived CDR1 and CDR2 are LNHDA and SQIVND (reference sequence). The CDR3 sequence is 13 residues long. As DNA, the CDR3 is TGTGCCAGTAGTATTCAAGACAGCCCTACGCAGTATTTT. It encodes CASSIQDSPTQYF.